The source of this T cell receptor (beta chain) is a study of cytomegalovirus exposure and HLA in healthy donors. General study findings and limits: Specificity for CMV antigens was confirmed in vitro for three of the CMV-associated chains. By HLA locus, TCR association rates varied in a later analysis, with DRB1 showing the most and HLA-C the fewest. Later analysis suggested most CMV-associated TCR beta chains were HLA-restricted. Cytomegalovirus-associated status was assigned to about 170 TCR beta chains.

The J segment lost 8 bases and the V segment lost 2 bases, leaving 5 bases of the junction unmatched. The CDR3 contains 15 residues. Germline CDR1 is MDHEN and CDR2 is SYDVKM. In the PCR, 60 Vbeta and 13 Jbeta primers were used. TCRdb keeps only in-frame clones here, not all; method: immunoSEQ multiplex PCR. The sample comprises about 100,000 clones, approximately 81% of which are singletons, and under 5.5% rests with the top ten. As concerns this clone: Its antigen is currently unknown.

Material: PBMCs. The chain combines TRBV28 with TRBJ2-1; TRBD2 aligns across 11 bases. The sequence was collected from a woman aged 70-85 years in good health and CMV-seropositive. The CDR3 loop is CASSLRLAGSYEQFF. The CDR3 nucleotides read TGTGCCAGCAGTTTAAGACTAGCGGGAAGTTATGAGCAGTTCTTC. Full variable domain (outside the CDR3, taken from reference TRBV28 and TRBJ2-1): DVKVTQSSRYLVKRTGEKVFLECVQDMDHENMFWYRQDPGLGLRLIYFSYDVKMKEKGDIPEGYSVSREKKERFSLILESASTNQTSMYLCASSLRLAGSYEQFFGPGTRLTVL.